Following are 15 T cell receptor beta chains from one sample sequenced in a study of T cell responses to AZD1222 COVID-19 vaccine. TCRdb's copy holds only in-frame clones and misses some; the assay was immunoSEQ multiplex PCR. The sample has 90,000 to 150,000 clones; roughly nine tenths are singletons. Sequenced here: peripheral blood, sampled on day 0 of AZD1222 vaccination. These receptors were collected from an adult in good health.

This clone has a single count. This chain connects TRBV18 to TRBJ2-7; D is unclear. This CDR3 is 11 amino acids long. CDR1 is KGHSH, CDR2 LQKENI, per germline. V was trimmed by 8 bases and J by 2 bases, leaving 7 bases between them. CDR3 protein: CASTNAYEQYF. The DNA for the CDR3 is TGTGCCAGCACAAACGCCTACGAGCAGTACTTC.

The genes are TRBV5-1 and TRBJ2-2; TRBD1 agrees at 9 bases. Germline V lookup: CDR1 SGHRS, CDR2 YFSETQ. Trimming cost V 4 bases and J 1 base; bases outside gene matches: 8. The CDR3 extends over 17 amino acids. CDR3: CASSLRGQGLNTGELFF. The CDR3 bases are TGCGCCAGCAGCCTGAGGGGACAGGGTTTGAACACCGGGGAGCTGTTTTTT.

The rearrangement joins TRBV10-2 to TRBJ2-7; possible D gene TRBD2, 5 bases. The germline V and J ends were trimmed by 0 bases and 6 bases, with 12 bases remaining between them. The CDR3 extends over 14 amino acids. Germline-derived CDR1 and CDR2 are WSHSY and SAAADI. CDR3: CASSESRGQGEQYF. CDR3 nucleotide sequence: TGCGCCAGCAGTGAGTCGAGAGGGCAAGGCGAGCAGTACTTC.

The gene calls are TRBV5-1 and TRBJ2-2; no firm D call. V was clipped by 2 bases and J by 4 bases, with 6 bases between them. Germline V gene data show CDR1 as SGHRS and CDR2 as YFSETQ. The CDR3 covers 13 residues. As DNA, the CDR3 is TGCGCCAGCAGCTTAGGTGGCACCGGGGAGCTGTTTTTT. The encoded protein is CASSLGGTGELFF. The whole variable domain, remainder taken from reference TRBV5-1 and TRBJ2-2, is KAGVTQTPRYLIKTRGQQVTLSCSPISGHRSVSWYQQTPGQGLQFLFEYFSETQRNKGNFPGRFSGRQFSNSRSEMNVSTLELGDSALYLCASSLGGTGELFFGEGSRLTVL.

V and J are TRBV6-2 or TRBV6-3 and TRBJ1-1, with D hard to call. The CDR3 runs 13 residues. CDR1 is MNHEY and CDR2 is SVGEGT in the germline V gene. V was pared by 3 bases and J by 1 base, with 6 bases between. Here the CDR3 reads CASSYNRNTEAFF. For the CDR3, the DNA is TGTGCCAGCAGTTATAATCGGAACACTGAAGCTTTCTTT.

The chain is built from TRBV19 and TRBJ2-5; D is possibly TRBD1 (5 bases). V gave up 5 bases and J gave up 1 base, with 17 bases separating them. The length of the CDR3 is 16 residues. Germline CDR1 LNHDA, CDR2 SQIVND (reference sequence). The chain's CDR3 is CASSLRGVGLQETQYF. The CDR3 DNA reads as TGTGCCAGTAGTTTAAGGGGTGTCGGCCTCCAAGAGACCCAGTACTTC.

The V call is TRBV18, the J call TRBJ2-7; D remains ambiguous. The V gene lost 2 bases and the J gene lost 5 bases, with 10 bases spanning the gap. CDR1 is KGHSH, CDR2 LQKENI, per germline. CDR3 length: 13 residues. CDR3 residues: CASSPNPRDEQYF. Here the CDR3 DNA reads TGTGCCAGCTCACCAAATCCTCGGGACGAGCAGTACTTC.

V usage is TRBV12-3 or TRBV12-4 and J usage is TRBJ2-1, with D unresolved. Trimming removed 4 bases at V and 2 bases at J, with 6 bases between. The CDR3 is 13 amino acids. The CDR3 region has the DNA TGTGCCAGCAGTTCTGACACCTACAATGAGCAGTTCTTC. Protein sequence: CASSSDTYNEQFF.

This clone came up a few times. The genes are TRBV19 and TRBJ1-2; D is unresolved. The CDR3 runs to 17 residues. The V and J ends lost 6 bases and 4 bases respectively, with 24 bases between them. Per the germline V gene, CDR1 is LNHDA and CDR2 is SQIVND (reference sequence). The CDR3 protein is CASSEGPAVRLSYGYTF. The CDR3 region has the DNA TGTGCCAGTAGCGAAGGGCCTGCCGTACGACTAAGCTATGGCTACACCTTC.

The CDR3 sequence is CASSVGQGLQPQHF. In DNA form, the CDR3 reads TGTGCCAGCAGCGTAGGGCAGGGCCTTCAGCCCCAGCATTTT. The chain has TRBV9 and TRBJ1-5, with D perhaps TRBD1 (5 bases). CDR3 length equals 14 residues. The germline gives CDR1 SGDLS, CDR2 YYNGEE. V lost 0 bases and J 6 bases, leaving 10 bases between the germline ends.

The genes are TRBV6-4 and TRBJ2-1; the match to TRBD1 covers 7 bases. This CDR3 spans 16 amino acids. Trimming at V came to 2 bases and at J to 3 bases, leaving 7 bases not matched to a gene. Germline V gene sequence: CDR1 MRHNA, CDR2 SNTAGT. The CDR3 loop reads CASSDGPTGRYNEQFF. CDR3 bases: TGTGCCAGCAGTGACGGTCCGACAGGGCGCTACAATGAGCAGTTCTTC.

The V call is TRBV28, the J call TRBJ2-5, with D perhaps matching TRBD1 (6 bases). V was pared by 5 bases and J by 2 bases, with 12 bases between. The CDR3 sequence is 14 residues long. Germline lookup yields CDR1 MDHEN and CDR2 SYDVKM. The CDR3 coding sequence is TGTGCCAGCAGTCCCCAGGACAGTCAAGAGACCCAGTACTTC. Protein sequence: CASSPQDSQETQYF. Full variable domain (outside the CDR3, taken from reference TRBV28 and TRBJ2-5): DVKVTQSSRYLVKRTGEKVFLECVQDMDHENMFWYRQDPGLGLRLIYFSYDVKMKEKGDIPEGYSVSREKKERFSLILESASTNQTSMYLCASSPQDSQETQYFGPGTRLLVL.

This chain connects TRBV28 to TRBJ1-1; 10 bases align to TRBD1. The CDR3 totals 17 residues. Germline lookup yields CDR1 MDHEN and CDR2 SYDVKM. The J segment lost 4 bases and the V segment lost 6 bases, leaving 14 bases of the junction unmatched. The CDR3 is CASRLPGQGIVGTEAFF. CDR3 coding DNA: TGTGCCAGCAGGCTACCGGGACAGGGGATTGTAGGCACTGAAGCTTTCTTT.

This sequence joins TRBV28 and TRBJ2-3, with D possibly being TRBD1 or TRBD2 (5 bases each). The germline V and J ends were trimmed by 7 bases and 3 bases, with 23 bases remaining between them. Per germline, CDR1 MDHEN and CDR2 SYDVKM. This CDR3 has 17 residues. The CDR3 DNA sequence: TGTGCCAGCAATGACCCCAGGGAGCCACGAAGGACAGATACGCAGTATTTT. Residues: CASNDPREPRRTDTQYF.

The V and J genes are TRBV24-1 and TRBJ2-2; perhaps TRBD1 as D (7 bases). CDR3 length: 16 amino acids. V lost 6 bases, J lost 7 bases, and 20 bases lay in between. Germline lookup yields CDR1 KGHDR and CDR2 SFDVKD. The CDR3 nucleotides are TGTGCCACCAGTCAGGGGGGAGCCGGGGTCGGCGGGGAGCTGTTTTTT. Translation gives CATSQGGAGVGGELFF.